The text below deals with one T cell receptor beta chain. Some clones are missing from TCRdb's copy, which holds only in-frame ones; the method was immunoSEQ multiplex PCR. This table holds 300,000 to 400,000 clones, 85% found once. Participants in the exposed group had met a COVID-19 case in the 2 weeks before joining the study. This entry comes from a study of blood T cell repertoires in COVID-19. As for the study in general: The analysed material was cDNA or gDNA that came from T cells, B-cell-depleted T cells, or PBMCs.

In germline, CDR1 is SEHNR, CDR2 FQNEAQ (reference sequence). This CDR3 spans 16 amino acids. Trimming cost V 5 bases and J 1 base, with 16 bases left between them. The sequenced sample was PBMCs or T cells enriched from blood (not recorded which). The J gene is TRBJ2-3, the V gene TRBV7-9, with a weak D call TRBD1 (6 bases). This TCR came from a woman under 40 who had been exposed to COVID-19. This CDR3 reads CASSLPQGRGTDTQYF. The CDR3 region has the DNA TGTGCCAGCAGCCTGCCACAGGGAAGAGGCACAGATACGCAGTATTTT.